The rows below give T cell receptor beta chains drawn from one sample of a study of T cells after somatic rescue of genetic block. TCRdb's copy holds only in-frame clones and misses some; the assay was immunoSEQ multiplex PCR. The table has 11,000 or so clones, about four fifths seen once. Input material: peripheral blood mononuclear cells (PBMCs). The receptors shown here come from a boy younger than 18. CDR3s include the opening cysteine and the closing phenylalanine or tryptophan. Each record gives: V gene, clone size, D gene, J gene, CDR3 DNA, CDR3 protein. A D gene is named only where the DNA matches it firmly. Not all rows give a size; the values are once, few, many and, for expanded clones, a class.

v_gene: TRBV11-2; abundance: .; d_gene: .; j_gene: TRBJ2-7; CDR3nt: TGTGCCAGCAGCTTAACAGGCACCTTCTACGAGCAGTACTTC; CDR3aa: CASSLTGTFYEQYF
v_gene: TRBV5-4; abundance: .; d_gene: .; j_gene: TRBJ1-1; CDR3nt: TGTGCCAGCAGCTTTTCCGGGACTGAAGCTTTCTTT; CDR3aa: CASSFSGTEAFF
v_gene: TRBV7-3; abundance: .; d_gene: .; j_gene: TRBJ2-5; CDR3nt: TGTGCCAGCAGCTTTTCAGCGACGGGGGAGACCCAGTACTTC; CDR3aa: CASSFSATGETQYF
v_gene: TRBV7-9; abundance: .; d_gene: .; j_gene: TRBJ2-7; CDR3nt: TGTGCCAGCAGCGGTTACGGGGGGCACGAGCAGTACTTC; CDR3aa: CASSGYGGHEQYF
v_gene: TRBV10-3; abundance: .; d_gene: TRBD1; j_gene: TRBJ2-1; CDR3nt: TGTGCCATCAGTGAGGACAGGGGCTCCTACAATGAGCAGTTCTTC; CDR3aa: CAISEDRGSYNEQFF
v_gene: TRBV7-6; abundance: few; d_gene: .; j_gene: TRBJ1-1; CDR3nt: TGTGCCAGCAGCCCACTGGAGGGGAGCGCTGAAGCTTTCTTT; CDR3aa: CASSPLEGSAEAFF
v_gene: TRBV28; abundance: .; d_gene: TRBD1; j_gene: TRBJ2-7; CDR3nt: TGTGCCAGCAGGGGACAGGGGTTCGATAAGCAGTACTTC; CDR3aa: CASRGQGFDKQYF
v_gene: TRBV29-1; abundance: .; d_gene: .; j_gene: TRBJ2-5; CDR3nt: TGCAGCGTCGACTGGACAGATAGGGGACTGGAGACCCAGTACTTC; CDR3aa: CSVDWTDRGLETQYF
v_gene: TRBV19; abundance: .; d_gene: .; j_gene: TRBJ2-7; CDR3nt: TGTGCCAGTAGTAGAGCCGGACAGTCCTACGAGCAGTACTTC; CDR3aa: CASSRAGQSYEQYF
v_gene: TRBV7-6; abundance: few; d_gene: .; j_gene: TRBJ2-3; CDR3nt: TGTGCCAGCAGCTCTGGTCAGGGGACAGATACGCAGTATTTT; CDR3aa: CASSSGQGTDTQYF
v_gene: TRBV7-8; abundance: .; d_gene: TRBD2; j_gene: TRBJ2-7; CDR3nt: TGTGCCAGCAGCCGACATAGCGGGACCTACGAGCAGTACTTC; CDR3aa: CASSRHSGTYEQYF
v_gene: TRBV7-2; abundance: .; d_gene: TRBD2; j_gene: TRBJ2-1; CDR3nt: TGTGCCAGCAGGCTTACTCCTAGCGGTTACAATGAGCAGTTCTTC; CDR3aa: CASRLTPSGYNEQFF
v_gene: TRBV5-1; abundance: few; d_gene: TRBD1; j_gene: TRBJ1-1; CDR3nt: TGCGCCAGCAGGCTGGGACAGGGCCCTGAAGCTTTCTTT; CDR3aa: CASRLGQGPEAFF
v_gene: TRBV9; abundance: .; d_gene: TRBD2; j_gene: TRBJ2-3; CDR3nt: TGTGCCAGCAGCGCCGACCGTACGGGACTAGGCACAGATACGCAGTATTTT; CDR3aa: CASSADRTGLGTDTQYF
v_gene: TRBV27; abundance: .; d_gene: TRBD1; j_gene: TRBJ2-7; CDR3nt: TGTGCCACTGCCGGGACAGGGACCTACGAGCAGTACTTC; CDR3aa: CATAGTGTYEQYF
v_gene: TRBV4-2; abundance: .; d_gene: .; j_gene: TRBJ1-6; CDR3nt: TGTGCCAGCAGCCACAACCGGGGCTCCGATTCACCCCTCCACTTT; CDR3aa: CASSHNRGSDSPLHF
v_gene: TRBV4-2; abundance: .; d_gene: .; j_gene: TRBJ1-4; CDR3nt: TGTGCCAGCAGCCAAGCGGGACACCCGGATGAAAAACTGTTTTTT; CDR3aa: CASSQAGHPDEKLFF
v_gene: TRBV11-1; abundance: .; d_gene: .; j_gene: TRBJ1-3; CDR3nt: TGTGCCAGCAGCTTTCAGGACGCTGGAAACACCATATATTTT; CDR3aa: CASSFQDAGNTIYF
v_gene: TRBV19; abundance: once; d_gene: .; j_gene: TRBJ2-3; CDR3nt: TGTGCCAGTAGTATTGCCACAGTTAGCACAGATACGCAGTATTTT; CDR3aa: CASSIATVSTDTQYF
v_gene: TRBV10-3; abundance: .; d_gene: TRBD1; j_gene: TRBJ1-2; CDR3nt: TGTGCCATCAGCGTTTATGACAGGGGCTCCAACTATGGCTACACCTTC; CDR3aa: CAISVYDRGSNYGYTF
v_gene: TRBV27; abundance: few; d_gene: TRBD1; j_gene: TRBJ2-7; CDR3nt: TGTGCCAGCAGTTTATTAGGACAGGGGGAAGGCTCCTACGAGCAGTACTTC; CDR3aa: CASSLLGQGEGSYEQYF
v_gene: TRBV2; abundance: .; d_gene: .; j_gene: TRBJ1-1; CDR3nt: TGTGCCAGCAAAACAGCAATGAACACTGAAGCTTTCTTT; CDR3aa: CASKTAMNTEAFF
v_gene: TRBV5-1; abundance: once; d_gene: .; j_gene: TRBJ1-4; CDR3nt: TGCGCCAGCAGGCGGGATTCTAATGAAAAACTGTTTTTT; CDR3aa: CASRRDSNEKLFF
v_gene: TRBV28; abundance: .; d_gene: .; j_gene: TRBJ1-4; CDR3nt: TGTGCCAGCAGAAGGGGGGCGGGGGAAAAACTGTTTTTT; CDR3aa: CASRRGAGEKLFF
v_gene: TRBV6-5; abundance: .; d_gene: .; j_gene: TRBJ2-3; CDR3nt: TGTGCCAGCAGTTACTCGGTTGGCGTCCACGGGGGTCAGCAGTATTTT; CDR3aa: CASSYSVGVHGGQQYF
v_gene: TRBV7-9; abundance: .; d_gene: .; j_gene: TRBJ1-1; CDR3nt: TGTGCCAGCAGCTTACAGGCGGACACTGAAGCTTTCTTT; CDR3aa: CASSLQADTEAFF
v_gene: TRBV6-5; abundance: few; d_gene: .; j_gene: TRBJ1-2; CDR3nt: TGTGCCAGCAGTTTCGGACCCGCGGCTTATGGCTACACCTTC; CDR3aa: CASSFGPAAYGYTF
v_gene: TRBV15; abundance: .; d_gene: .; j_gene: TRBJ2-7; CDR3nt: TGTGCCACCAGCAGAGAAGGGCCCCCGAACTACGAGCAGTACTTC; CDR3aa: CATSREGPPNYEQYF
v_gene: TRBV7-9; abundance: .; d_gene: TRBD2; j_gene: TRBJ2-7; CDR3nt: TGTGCCAGCAGCTTAGGAGGCGGGAGTGGCGAGCAGTACTTC; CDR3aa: CASSLGGGSGEQYF
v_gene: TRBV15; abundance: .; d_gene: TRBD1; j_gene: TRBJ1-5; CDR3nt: TGTGCCACCAGCGCGTTGACAGGGGGCGTGGGTCAGCCCCAGCATTTT; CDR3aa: CATSALTGGVGQPQHF
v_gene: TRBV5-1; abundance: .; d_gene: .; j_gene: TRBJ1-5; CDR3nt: TGCGCCAGCAGCTTATCAGGACATCCGGATCAGCCCCAGCATTTT; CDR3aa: CASSLSGHPDQPQHF
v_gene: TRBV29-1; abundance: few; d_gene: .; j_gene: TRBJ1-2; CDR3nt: TGCAGCGTTGTCAGCACGGCATATGGCTACACCTTC; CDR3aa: CSVVSTAYGYTF
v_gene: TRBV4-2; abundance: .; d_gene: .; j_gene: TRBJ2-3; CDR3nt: TGTGCCAGCAGCCGTCGTGAACTCCACCCCGATACGCAGTATTTT; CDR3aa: CASSRRELHPDTQYF
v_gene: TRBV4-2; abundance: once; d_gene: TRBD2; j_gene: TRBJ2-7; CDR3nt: TGTGCCAGCAGCCGGGAACTAGCGGGGGAGTACGAGCAGTACTTC; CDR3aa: CASSRELAGEYEQYF
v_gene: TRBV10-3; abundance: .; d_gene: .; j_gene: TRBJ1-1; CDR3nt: TGTGCCAGCAGGTCAGTTGGGAACACTGAAGCTTTCTTT; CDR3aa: CASRSVGNTEAFF
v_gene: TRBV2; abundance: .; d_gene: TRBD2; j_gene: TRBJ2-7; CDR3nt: TGTGCCAGCAGTGGTTTTGGAGCGGGGGAGGGATCCTACGAGCAGTACTTC; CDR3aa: CASSGFGAGEGSYEQYF
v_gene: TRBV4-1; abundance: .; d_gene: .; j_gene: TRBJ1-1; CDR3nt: TGCGCCAGCAGCCAGGTGGGCACTGAAGCTTTCTTT; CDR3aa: CASSQVGTEAFF
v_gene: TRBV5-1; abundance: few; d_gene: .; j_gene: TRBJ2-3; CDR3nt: TGCGCCAGCAGCCTCAGCACAGATACGCAGTATTTT; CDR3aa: CASSLSTDTQYF
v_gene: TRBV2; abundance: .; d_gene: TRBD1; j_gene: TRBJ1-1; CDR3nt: TGTGCCAGCAGTAGGGACAGGGGGGCTGCGAACACTGAAGCTTTCTTT; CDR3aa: CASSRDRGAANTEAFF
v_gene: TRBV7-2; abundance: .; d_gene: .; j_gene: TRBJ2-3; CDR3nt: TGTGCCAGCAGCCTACTATTCCAGCGGGCGCGCACAGATACGCAGTATTTT; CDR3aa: CASSLLFQRARTDTQYF
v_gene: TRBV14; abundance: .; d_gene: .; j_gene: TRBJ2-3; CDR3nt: TGTGCCAGCAGCCTCACAGATACGCAGTATTTT; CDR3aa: CASSLTDTQYF
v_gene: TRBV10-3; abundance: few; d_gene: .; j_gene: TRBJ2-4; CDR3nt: TGTGCCATCGCCTCACAGGGAGAAAACATTCAGTACTTC; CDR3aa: CAIASQGENIQYF
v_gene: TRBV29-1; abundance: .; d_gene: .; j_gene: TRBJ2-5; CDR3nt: TGCAGCGTTGCCGGGACAAGCGGGACCCAGTACTTC; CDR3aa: CSVAGTSGTQYF
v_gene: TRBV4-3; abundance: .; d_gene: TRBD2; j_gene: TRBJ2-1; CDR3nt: TGCGCCAGCAGCCAAGATGCCCAGCGGGGATACAATGAGCAGTTCTTC; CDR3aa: CASSQDAQRGYNEQFF
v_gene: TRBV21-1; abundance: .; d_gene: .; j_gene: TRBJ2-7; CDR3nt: TGTGCCAGCAGCAAAAAAAACCTCGGACTAGCGGGAGAGGGGTATTTTAGGTACGAGCAGTACTTC; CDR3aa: CASSKKNLGLAGEGYFRYEQYF
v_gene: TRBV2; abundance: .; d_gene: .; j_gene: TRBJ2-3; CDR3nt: TGTGCCAGCGCCCGGACCAGGGCAACACGGGATACGCAGTATTTT; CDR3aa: CASARTRATRDTQYF
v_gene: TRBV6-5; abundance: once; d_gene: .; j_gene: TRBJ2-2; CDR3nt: TGTGCCAGCAGTTTAGCGGGACAGGGACTTTCAGGGGAGCTGTTTTTT; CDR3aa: CASSLAGQGLSGELFF
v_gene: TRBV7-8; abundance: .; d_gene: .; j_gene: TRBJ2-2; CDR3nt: TGTGCCAGCAGCACCTTCGAAACGGGACATCACTTCACCGGGGAGCTGTTTTTT; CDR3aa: CASSTFETGHHFTGELFF